This TCR beta chain was identified during a study of blood T cell repertoires in COVID-19. V was shortened by 3 bases and J by 6 bases, with 9 bases between the two germline ends. The CDR3 sequence is 13 residues long. Germline CDR1 is WSHSY and CDR2 is SAAADI. The assay was immunoSEQ multiplex PCR, and TCRdb's table has in-frame clones only and misses some. This sample carries around 160,000 clones, over 75% of them seen once, and the ten largest clones take 9.5% to 12%. The TCR comes from a man aged 45-60 years who had recovered from COVID-19. The genes are TRBV10-2 and TRBJ1-5, with unresolved D. Specimen: PBMCs or T cells enriched from blood (not recorded which). The chain's CDR3 is CASSERGTQPQHF. CDR3 DNA sequence: TGCGCCAGCAGTGAACGGGGAACTCAGCCCCAGCATTTT.